These 8 T cell receptor beta chains came from one sample sequenced in a study of vaccination effects on CD4 cells after COVID-19. These receptors' targets are unknown. Sequenced by immunoSEQ multiplex PCR; TCRdb stores in-frame clones only, minus some. The table lists approximately 26,000 clones, around 67% of them singletons, with roughly a tenth in the top ten. ViraFEST assay sequencing came after antigen-specific CD4+ T cells were expanded with viral peptide pools. Cells that had been cultured for 10 days were the source of isolated CD4+ T cells. All participants had two doses of either the BNT162b2 or mRNA-1273 vaccine. Sequencing used CD4+ T cells from PBMCs cultured with HCoV-NL63 spike peptides, obtained after COVID-19 vaccination. These TCRs come from a human donor who received a COVID-19 vaccine.

The V call is TRBV19, the J call TRBJ1-2; unclear D gene. Trimming shortened V by 1 base and J by 2 bases, and 11 bases separated the two germline ends. Per germline, CDR1 LNHDA and CDR2 SQIVND (reference sequence). The CDR3 covers 15 residues. CDR3 sequence (DNA): TGTGCCAGTAGTATAGGTCAGTTCACAAACTATGGCTACACCTTC. Its translation is CASSIGQFTNYGYTF.

The chain couples TRBV5-1 to TRBJ1-2; 9 positions match TRBD1. CDR1 is SGHRS, CDR2 YFSETQ, per germline. The V segment lost 2 bases and the J segment 3 bases; nucleotides outside the gene matches: 5. This CDR3 region has 15 residues. The CDR3, as DNA: TGCGCCAGCAGCTTACAGGGGGCCAGGGACTATGGCTACACCTTC. This encodes CASSLQGARDYGYTF.

The chain couples TRBV5-1 to TRBJ2-7, with D hard to call. Trimming shortened V by 0 bases and J by 2 bases, and 6 bases separated the two germline ends. In germline, CDR1 is SGHRS, CDR2 YFSETQ. The CDR3 consists of 13 residues. Written as DNA, the CDR3 is TGCGCCAGCAGCTTGGACAGAGCCTACGAGCAGTACTTC. It translates to CASSLDRAYEQYF.

This clone was seen a handful of times. This chain uses TRBV12-5 with TRBJ2-7; TRBD1 aligns across 9 bases. Germline-derived CDR1 and CDR2 are LGHNT and FRNRAP. The CDR3 runs 16 residues. V shed 1 base and J 6 bases; nucleotides not matched to a gene: 10. In DNA, the CDR3 is TGTGCTAGTGGTTTGGGCCAGTGGACAGGGGATCGCGAGCAGTACTTC. This encodes CASGLGQWTGDREQYF.

The chain is built from TRBV24-1 and TRBJ1-2, with TRBD1 matching 7 bases. Germline lookup yields CDR1 KGHDR and CDR2 SFDVKD. The CDR3 is made up of 14 amino acids. V trimming: 2 bases; J trimming: 4 bases; junction bases outside the gene matches: 3. In nucleotides, the CDR3 is TGTGCCACCAGTGATTCGGGACAGATCTATGGCTACACCTTC. Amino acid sequence: CATSDSGQIYGYTF.

The CDR3 spells CASSQLSGGRGDEQFF. In nucleotides, the CDR3 is TGCGCCAGCAGCCAACTTTCCGGCGGGAGGGGGGATGAGCAGTTCTTC. The chain couples TRBV4-1 to TRBJ2-1; 9 positions agree with TRBD2. This CDR3 has 16 amino acids. After removal of 2 bases from V and 8 bases from J, the junction contained 10 bases not matched to a gene. CDR1 and CDR2 (germline): MGHRA, YSYEKL.

CDR3 loop: CASSWRDRDRAYEQYF. The CDR3 nucleotides are TGTGCCAGCAGCTGGAGGGACCGGGACAGGGCCTACGAGCAGTACTTC. The rearrangement links TRBV9 to TRBJ2-7, with 9 bases identical to TRBD1. CDR1 is SGDLS and CDR2 is YYNGEE in the germline V gene. This CDR3 contains 16 residues. Unmatched junction bases numbered 10, after V lost 4 bases and J lost 2 bases.

The chain employs TRBV11-2 and TRBJ1-6; possible D gene TRBD1, 5 bases. The CDR3 sequence is 15 residues long. V lost 1 base and J 8 bases, leaving 12 bases between the germline ends. Germline V gene lookup returns CDR1 SGHAT and CDR2 FQNNGV. The DNA for the CDR3 is TGTGCCAGCAGCTTAGGAAGGGGATTTGATTCACCCCTCCACTTT. Its protein is CASSLGRGFDSPLHF.